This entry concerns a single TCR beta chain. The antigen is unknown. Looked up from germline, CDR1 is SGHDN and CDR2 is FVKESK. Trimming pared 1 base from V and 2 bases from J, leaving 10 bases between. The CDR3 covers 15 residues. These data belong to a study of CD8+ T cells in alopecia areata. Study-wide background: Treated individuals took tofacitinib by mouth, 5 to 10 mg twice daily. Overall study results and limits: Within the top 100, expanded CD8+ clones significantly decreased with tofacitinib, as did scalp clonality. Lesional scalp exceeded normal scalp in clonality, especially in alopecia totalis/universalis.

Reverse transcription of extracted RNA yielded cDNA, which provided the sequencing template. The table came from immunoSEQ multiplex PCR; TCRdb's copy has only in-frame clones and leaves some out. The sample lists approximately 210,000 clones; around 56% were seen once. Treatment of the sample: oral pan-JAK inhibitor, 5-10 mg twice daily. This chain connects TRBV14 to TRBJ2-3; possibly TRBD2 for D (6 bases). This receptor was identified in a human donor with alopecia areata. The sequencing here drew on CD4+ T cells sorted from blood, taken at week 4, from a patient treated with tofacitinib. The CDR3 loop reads CASSQGDFPTDTQYF. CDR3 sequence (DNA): TGTGCCAGCAGCCAAGGGGACTTCCCCACAGATACGCAGTATTTT. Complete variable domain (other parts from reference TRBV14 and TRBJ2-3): EAGVTQFPSHSVIEKGQTVTLRCDPISGHDNLYWYRRVMGKEIKFLLHFVKESKQDESGMPNNRFLAERTGGTYSTLKVQPAELEDSGVYFCASSQGDFPTDTQYFGPGTRLTVL.